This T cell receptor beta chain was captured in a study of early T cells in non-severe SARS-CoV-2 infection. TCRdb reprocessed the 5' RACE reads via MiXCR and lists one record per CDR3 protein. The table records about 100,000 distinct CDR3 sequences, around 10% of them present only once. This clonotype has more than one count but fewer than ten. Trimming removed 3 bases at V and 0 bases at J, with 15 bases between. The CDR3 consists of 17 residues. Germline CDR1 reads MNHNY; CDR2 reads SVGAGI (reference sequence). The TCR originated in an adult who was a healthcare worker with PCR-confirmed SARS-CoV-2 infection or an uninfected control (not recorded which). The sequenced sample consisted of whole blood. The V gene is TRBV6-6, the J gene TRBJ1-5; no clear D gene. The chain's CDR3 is CASSYPIGEYSNQPQHF. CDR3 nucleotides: TGTGCCAGCAGTTATCCTATCGGGGAATATAGCAATCAGCCCCAGCATTTT.